The present T cell receptor (beta chain) was sequenced within a study of blood T cell repertoires in COVID-19. TCRdb's table, derived via immunoSEQ multiplex PCR, lists solely in-frame clones and lacks some. Of 350,000 to 450,000 clones in the sample, around 87% were seen once. The germline V gene encodes CDR1 SGHDN and CDR2 FVKESK. The CDR3 runs to 14 residues. Trimming removed 5 bases at V and 1 base at J, with 11 bases between. This receptor was obtained from a woman in her sixties with COVID-19, enrolled during active disease. V is TRBV14 and J is TRBJ2-5; weak D call: TRBD1 (5 bases). Sequencing was performed on peripheral blood. CDR3 bases: TGTGCCAGCAGCTTAACGACAGTCCAAGAGACCCAGTACTTC. Translating gives CASSLTTVQETQYF.